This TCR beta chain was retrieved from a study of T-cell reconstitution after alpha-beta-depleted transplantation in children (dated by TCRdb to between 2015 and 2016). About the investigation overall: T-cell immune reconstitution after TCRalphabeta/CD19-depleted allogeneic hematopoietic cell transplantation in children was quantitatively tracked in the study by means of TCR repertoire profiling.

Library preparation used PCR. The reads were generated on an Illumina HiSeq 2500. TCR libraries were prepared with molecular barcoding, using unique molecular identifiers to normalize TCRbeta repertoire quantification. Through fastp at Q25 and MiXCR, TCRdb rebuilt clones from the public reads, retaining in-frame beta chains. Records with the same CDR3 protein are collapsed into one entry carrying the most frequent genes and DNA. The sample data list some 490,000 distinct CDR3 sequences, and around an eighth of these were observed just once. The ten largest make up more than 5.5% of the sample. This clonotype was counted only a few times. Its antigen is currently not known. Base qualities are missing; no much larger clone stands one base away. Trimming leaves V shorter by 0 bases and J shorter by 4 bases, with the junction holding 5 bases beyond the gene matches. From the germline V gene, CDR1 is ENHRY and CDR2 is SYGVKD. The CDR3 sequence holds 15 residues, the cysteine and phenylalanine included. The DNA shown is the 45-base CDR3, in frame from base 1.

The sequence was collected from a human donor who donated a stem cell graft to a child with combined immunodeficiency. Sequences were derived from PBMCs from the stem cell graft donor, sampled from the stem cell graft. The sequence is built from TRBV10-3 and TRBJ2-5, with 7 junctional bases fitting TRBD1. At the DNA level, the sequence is TGTGCCATCAGTGAGTCGAGAGGGGGCGGAGAGACCCAGTACTTC. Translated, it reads CAISESRGGGETQYF.